This T cell receptor beta chain was captured in a study of blood T cell repertoires in COVID-19. Study summary: Donors in the United States, Italy and Spain gave samples during acute or convalescent COVID-19. PBMCs, B-cell-depleted T cells, or T cells were the source of the cDNA or gDNA that made up the material.

CDR3 size: 14 residues. Trimming cost V 3 bases and J 7 bases, with 13 bases left between them. Per the germline V gene, CDR1 is SNHLY and CDR2 is FYNNEI. This clone appeared a few times. Study processing details: Quantification of nucleated cells was approximated via reference gene primer amplification. Repertoires were generated with immunoSEQ multiplex PCR, while TCRdb's copy carries only in-frame clones and drops some. From that table come the V and J calls and clone size; the DNA was used to work out D and trimming. The repertoire holds 85,000 to 110,000 clones, with about 90% as singletons. The receptor's source is a human donor in a cohort sampled during active COVID-19. The J gene is TRBJ1-5, the V gene TRBV2, with D maybe TRBD1 (5 bases). The source material was peripheral blood. CDR3: CASSEYRSGQPQHF. The CDR3 DNA reads as TGTGCCAGCAGTGAGTACAGGTCTGGACAGCCCCAGCATTTT.